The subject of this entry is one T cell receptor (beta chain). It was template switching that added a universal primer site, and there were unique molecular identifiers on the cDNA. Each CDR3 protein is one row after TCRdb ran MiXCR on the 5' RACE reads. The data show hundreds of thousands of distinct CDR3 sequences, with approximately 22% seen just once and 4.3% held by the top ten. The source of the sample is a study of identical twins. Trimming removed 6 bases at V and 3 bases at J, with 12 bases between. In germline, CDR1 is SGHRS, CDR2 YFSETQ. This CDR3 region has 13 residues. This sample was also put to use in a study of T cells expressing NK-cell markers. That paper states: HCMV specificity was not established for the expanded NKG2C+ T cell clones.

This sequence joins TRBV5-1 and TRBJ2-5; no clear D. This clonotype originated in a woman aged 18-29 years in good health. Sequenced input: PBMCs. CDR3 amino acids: CASKVQAEETQYF. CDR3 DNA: TGCGCCAGCAAGGTCCAGGCAGAAGAGACCCAGTACTTC. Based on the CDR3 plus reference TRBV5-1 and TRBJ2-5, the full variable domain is KAGVTQTPRYLIKTRGQQVTLSCSPISGHRSVSWYQQTPGQGLQFLFEYFSETQRNKGNFPGRFSGRQFSNSRSEMNVSTLELGDSALYLCASKVQAEETQYFGPGTRLLVL.